This T cell receptor beta chain was captured in a study of blood T cell repertoires in COVID-19. Study overall: Acute and convalescent COVID-19 samples came from the United States, Italy and Spain. The cDNA or gDNA used as material had been derived from T cells, B-cell-depleted T cells, or PBMCs.

CDR1 is SGHTA, CDR2 FQGNSA, per germline. V trimming: 1 base; J trimming: 0 bases; junction bases outside the gene matches: 9. The CDR3 loop spans 18 amino acids. Under the authors' procedure: Researchers report that nucleated cell counts were estimated from reference gene primer amplification. Sequenced by immunoSEQ multiplex PCR; TCRdb stores in-frame clones only, minus some. The DNA gave D and trimming, while V, J and clone size come from that table. The data hold tens of thousands of clones, with about 91% observed a single time. The sequence derives from a man between 50 and 59 years old with active COVID-19. The J gene is TRBJ2-7, the V gene TRBV7-2; 10 bases fit TRBD2. The specimen was peripheral blood. The CDR3 DNA is TGTGCCAGCAGCTTAGATTCTAGCGGGGGCCCTAGCTCCTACGAGCAGTACTTC. Translation: CASSLDSSGGPSSYEQYF.